The 13 T cell receptor beta chains in this list originate from one sample, sequenced in a study of memory CD4+ T cells and cytomegalovirus serostatus. The sort gate was single viable CD3+CD4+CD8-CD45RO+ cells for memory CD4+ T cells. TCRdb's copy holds only in-frame clones and misses some; the assay was immunoSEQ multiplex PCR. The sample holds about 56,000 clones, 70% to 80% seen once. The sequencing sample was made of memory CD4+ T cells from blood. The receptors here all came from an adult in good health and CMV-seropositive.

This chain links TRBV7-9 with TRBJ2-2; perhaps TRBD1 as D (5 bases). Trimming cost V 2 bases and J 3 bases, with 10 bases left between them. Per the germline V gene, CDR1 is SEHNR and CDR2 is FQNEAQ (reference sequence). The CDR3 runs 15 residues. In DNA, the CDR3 is TGTGCCAGCAGCTTATGGGGCGTCGACACCGGGGAGCTGTTTTTT. Translating gives CASSLWGVDTGELFF.

This rearrangement joins TRBV6-5 to TRBJ1-1; perhaps TRBD1 as D (5 bases). Germline loops: CDR1 MNHEY, CDR2 SVGAGI. Deletions cut 6 bases from V and 6 bases from J, with 14 bases between. The CDR3 runs 13 residues. CDR3 region: CASRPGGIAEAFF. The CDR3 nucleotides are TGTGCCAGCAGACCGGGGGGGATTGCTGAAGCTTTCTTT.

The chain uses TRBV6-4 and TRBJ2-1, with 13 nucleotides matching TRBD2. The junction had 9 bases not matched to a gene; V was cut back by 6 bases and J by 7 bases. The CDR3 sequence is 16 residues long. Germline V gene data show CDR1 as MRHNA and CDR2 as SNTAGT. In nucleotides, the CDR3 is TGTGCCAGCAGCTTAACTAGCGGGAGGGCCGGTAATGAGCAGTTCTTC. As protein: CASSLTSGRAGNEQFF.

The V and J genes are TRBV5-1 and TRBJ2-1; D not resolved. The germline V and J ends were trimmed by 4 bases and 0 bases, with 11 bases remaining between them. This CDR3 contains 15 residues. Germline loops: CDR1 SGHRS, CDR2 YFSETQ. DNA for the CDR3: TGCGCCAGCAGCCCCACACGAAGCTCCTACAATGAGCAGTTCTTC. It translates to CASSPTRSSYNEQFF.

The chain recombines TRBV9 with TRBJ2-2, with 12 bases identical to TRBD1. The CDR3 spans 17 residues. Germline CDR1 is SGDLS and CDR2 is YYNGEE. V dropped 4 bases and J dropped 5; count of bases not matched to a gene: 9. The CDR3 bases are TGTGCCAGCAGCTCCGGGCGGGGACAGGGGGCTACCGGGGAGCTGTTTTTT. Translating gives CASSSGRGQGATGELFF. The full variable domain, with the rest looked up from reference TRBV9 and TRBJ2-2, is DSGVTQTPKHLITATGQRVTLRCSPRSGDLSVYWYQQSLDQGLQFLIQYYNGEERAKGNILERFSAQQFPDLHSELNLSSLELGDSALYFCASSSGRGQGATGELFFGEGSRLTVL.

V is TRBV5-4 and J is TRBJ1-1, with D maybe TRBD1 (6 bases). The CDR3 has 16 amino acids. V shed 2 bases and J shed 1 base, with 15 bases lying between them. Germline CDR1 and CDR2: SGHNT and YYREEE (reference sequence). The CDR3 DNA reads as TGTGCCAGCAGCTTAGGGCAGGGGATAACGAACACTGAAGCTTTCTTT. Translation gives CASSLGQGITNTEAFF.

The V call is TRBV7-9, the J call TRBJ2-3; 14 nucleotides align to TRBD2. This CDR3 is 16 amino acids long. The V gene's germline CDR1 is SEHNR and CDR2 FQNEAQ (reference sequence). Trimming took 4 bases from V and 3 from J; bases not matched to a gene: 3. The DNA of the CDR3 is TGTGCCAGCAGCTCGGGACTAGCGGGAGTTACAGATACGCAGTATTTT. Protein sequence: CASSSGLAGVTDTQYF.

The chain recombines TRBV7-2 with TRBJ2-1, with 11 bases identical to TRBD2. Losses at the gene ends were 5 bases for V and 7 bases for J; bases not matched to a gene: 13. Germline V gene sequence: CDR1 SGHTA, CDR2 FQGNSA. The CDR3 is made up of 17 amino acids. The CDR3: CASSQTSGGHQPNEQFF. In nucleotides, the CDR3 is TGTGCCAGCAGCCAAACTAGCGGGGGCCACCAACCTAATGAGCAGTTCTTC.

This clone was seen a handful of times. This chain links TRBV5-1 with TRBJ2-2; the D is unclear. Germline loops: CDR1 SGHRS, CDR2 YFSETQ. Trimming took off 2 bases at V and 1 base at J, with 6 bases between the two ends. This CDR3 spans 14 amino acids. CDR3 sequence (DNA): TGCGCCAGCAGCTTTCGTATGAACACCGGGGAGCTGTTTTTT. Protein: CASSFRMNTGELFF.

The chain carries TRBV6-5 and TRBJ2-3, with 11 bases lining up with TRBD2. The CDR3 is made up of 14 amino acids. J gave up 8 bases and V 6 bases, and 7 bases lay outside the gene matches. Looked up from germline, CDR1 is MNHEY and CDR2 is SVGAGI. CDR3 nucleotide sequence: TGTGCCAGCAGCCCGACGACTAGCGGGACTACGCAGTATTTT. Translation: CASSPTTSGTTQYF.

This chain joins TRBV4-2 and TRBJ2-7; tentatively, D is TRBD1 (6 bases). The germline CDR1 and CDR2 sequences are LGHNA and YNFKEQ. V lost 4 bases, J lost 6 bases, and 16 bases lay in between. This CDR3 has 14 residues. CDR3 amino acids: CASSLRQASTEQYF. The CDR3 DNA reads as TGTGCCAGCAGCCTTCGACAGGCCTCTACCGAGCAGTACTTC.

This clone turned up a few times. Other DNA sequences from this sample encode an identical CDR3 as well. The rearrangement links TRBV6-1 to TRBJ1-5; perhaps TRBD1 as D (6 bases). The CDR3 loop spans 15 amino acids. Germline V gene data show CDR1 as MNHNS and CDR2 as SASEGT. The V end was cut by 2 bases, the J end by 2 bases, with 10 bases between. The CDR3 spells CASSERGVGNQPQHF. The CDR3 DNA follows: TGTGCCAGCAGTGAAAGGGGGGTAGGCAATCAGCCCCAGCATTTT.

The chain employs TRBV9 and TRBJ2-1, with 8 bases lining up with TRBD2. J gave up 6 bases and V 0 bases, and 8 bases lay outside the gene matches. Germline V gives CDR1 SGDLS, CDR2 YYNGEE. This CDR3 has 16 amino acids. The chain's CDR3 is CASSVGEGLVINEQFF. As DNA, the CDR3 is TGTGCCAGCAGCGTAGGTGAGGGACTAGTCATCAATGAGCAGTTCTTC.